This is a list of T cell receptor beta chains from one sample in a study of monozygotic twins with inflammatory bowel disease. Using the 5' RACE reads, TCRdb records one entry per CDR3 protein without DNA. The sample totals a few hundred thousand distinct CDR3 sequences. The sample was blood. These receptors all stem from a human donor with ulcerative colitis or Crohn's disease, or a healthy co-twin of an affected twin (not recorded which). CDR3s include the opening cysteine and the closing phenylalanine or tryptophan.

>TRBJ2-1|TRBV27
CASSQRQVNEQFF
>TRBJ2-1|TRBV6-6
CASCSVGANEQFF
>TRBJ2-3|TRBV5-1
CASSRDGSSTDTQYF
>TRBJ2-7|TRBV30
CAWNNLAGVAYEQYF
>TRBJ2-1|TRBV9
CASNEGTGEQFF
>TRBJ2-5|TRBV20-1
CSARDLGYQETQYF
>TRBJ2-5|TRBV18
CASSPKTSGGETQYF
>TRBJ1-5|TRBV6-5
CASSYSYSNQPQHF
>TRBJ1-2|TRBV6-5
CASSYSGSSESNYGYTF
>TRBJ2-5|TRBV20-1
CSAFPGGPRETQYF
>TRBJ2-5|TRBV29-1
CSVVRKETQYF
>TRBJ2-3|TRBV2
CASRKLVYNTQYF
>TRBJ2-3|TRBV20-1
CSAPSPATGTDTQYF
>TRBJ1-5|TRBV7-9
CASSGNSNQPQHF
>TRBJ1-1|TRBV29-1
CSAGGGQGDTEAFF
>TRBJ1-5|TRBV2
CASGYGRGNQPQHF
>TRBJ2-3|TRBV28
CASSSFSGRDTDTQYF
>TRBJ2-5|TRBV5-1
CASSLSTKTGQETQYF
>TRBJ2-7|TRBV7-2
CASSAMGTYEQYF
>TRBJ1-1|TRBV29-1
CSAEGGGGAFF
>TRBJ2-1|TRBV20-1
CSATRAGNEQFF
>TRBJ1-1|TRBV19
CASTNQAAGGRNTEAFF
>TRBJ2-1|TRBV29-1
CSVVAIDYNEQFF
>TRBJ1-2|TRBV20-1
CSARAPDREGYTF
>TRBJ2-7|TRBV10-3
CAITKDRSPYEQYF
>TRBJ2-3|TRBV5-1
CASSRLWRDTQYF
>TRBJ2-7|TRBV30
CAWNGGRGNEQYF
>TRBJ2-1|TRBV12-3/TRBV12-4
CASSLHPGLAGAHEQFF
>TRBJ1-1|TRBV30
CAWSRDGTNTEAFF
>TRBJ1-6|TRBV12-3/TRBV12-4
CASRPGNQGNSPLHF
>TRBJ1-2|TRBV20-1
CSASPLGGRIGGYTF
>TRBJ2-2|TRBV5-5
CASSLAPGRGTGELFF
>TRBJ1-5|TRBV15
CATSRDLGGGQPQHF
>TRBJ2-7|TRBV2
CASSEGRGSYEQYF
>TRBJ2-1|TRBV9
CASSVYGSSYNEQFF
>TRBJ2-5|TRBV11-2
CASSSYRLAGMETQYF
>TRBJ2-5|TRBV20-1
CSAKRGTGAQETQYF
>TRBJ2-3|TRBV5-4
CASSLDRAGTDTQYF
>TRBJ2-6|TRBV15
CATSRADRGRSGANVLTF
>TRBJ2-5|TRBV5-6
CASSSTPTGAQETQYF
>TRBJ2-2|TRBV5-4
CASSLAGGRVDTGELFF
>TRBJ1-6|TRBV4-2
CASSQEAAGTGRSPLHF
>TRBJ1-5|TRBV19
CASTSIRLGSRNQPQHF
>TRBJ1-2|TRBV15
CATSSSRQLYGYTF
>TRBJ2-3|TRBV7-2
CASTETSGGWDTQYF
>TRBJ2-3|TRBV7-9
CASSSGPGGKTDTQYF
>TRBJ2-7|TRBV20-1
CSADGQGSSYEQYF
>TRBJ1-6|TRBV20-1
CSARGPGPRDSPLHF
>TRBJ1-4|TRBV12-3/TRBV12-4
CASSLNSNEKLFF
>TRBJ2-1|TRBV20-1
CSARGTGYNEQFF
>TRBJ2-7|TRBV7-8
CATQRRQGTYEQYF
>TRBJ2-7|TRBV2
CASGPGRNYEQYF
>TRBJ2-7|TRBV6-5
CASSYTSGGLPSSYEQYF
>TRBJ1-1|TRBV7-3
CASRSGRDTEAFF
>TRBJ1-1|TRBV5-6
CASSVKSVEAFF